The present T cell receptor beta chain was sequenced within a study of CD8 T cells in ankylosing spondylitis. Overall study results and limits: Significantly higher representation of disease-linked clones was reported for matched ankylosing spondylitis synovial fluid. Seemingly distinctive of ankylosing spondylitis blood was a TCR beta motif formed by eight highly homologous variants.

This clonotype was observed many times. Its specificity is not known. Trimming shortened V by 4 bases and J by 1 base, and 11 bases separated the two germline ends. This CDR3 comprises 15 residues. In germline, CDR1 is SGHRS, CDR2 YFSETQ. Generation of TCR beta libraries employed quantitative 5'-RACE incorporating molecular barcodes. TCRdb re-analysed the 5' RACE reads in MiXCR, keeping a single row per CDR3 protein. The table records 220,000 or so distinct CDR3 sequences, approximately 10% of them present only once. The receptor's source is a male donor with ankylosing spondylitis or in good health (not recorded which). V gene TRBV5-1 combines with J gene TRBJ1-4, with TRBD1 as a possible D gene (5 bases). Source material: blood, either unsorted or a sorted T cell fraction (not recorded which). The CDR3 nucleotides are TGCGCCAGCAGCCCCCCGACAGAAACTAATGAAAAACTGTTTTTT. Translated, it gives CASSPPTETNEKLFF. The full variable domain, in which reference TRBV5-1 and TRBJ1-4 provide the parts outside the CDR3, is KAGVTQTPRYLIKTRGQQVTLSCSPISGHRSVSWYQQTPGQGLQFLFEYFSETQRNKGNFPGRFSGRQFSNSRSEMNVSTLELGDSALYLCASSPPTETNEKLFFGSGTQLSVL.